This T cell receptor (beta chain) was found in a study of early T cells in non-severe SARS-CoV-2 infection. The CDR3 has 13 residues. Germline CDR1 reads KGHSH; CDR2 reads LQKENI. Trimming pared 2 bases from V and 2 bases from J, leaving 6 bases between. Individual cDNA molecules each received unique molecular identifiers attached to them. TCRdb re-derived calls from the 5' RACE reads in MiXCR, one entry per CDR3 protein. The sample records approximately 64,000 distinct CDR3 sequences, roughly 21% being singletons. The source material was whole blood, sampled at baseline. This clonotype originated in an adult who was a healthcare worker with PCR-confirmed SARS-CoV-2 infection or an uninfected control (not recorded which). The rearrangement joins TRBV18 to TRBJ2-5; D is undetermined. The CDR3, as DNA: TGTGCCAGCTCACCAAGACTGCAAGAGACCCAGTACTTC. Protein sequence: CASSPRLQETQYF.